This T cell receptor beta chain was found in a study of CD8+ T cells in alopecia areata. Treatment noted: oral pan-JAK inhibitor, 5-10 mg twice daily. The CDR3 spans 14 residues. CDR1 and CDR2 (germline): LGHNA, YSLEER. J lost 5 bases, V lost 1 base, and 3 bases had no gene match. Extracted RNA was reverse transcribed, and the resulting cDNA served as sequencing template. TCRdb's table, derived via immunoSEQ multiplex PCR, lists solely in-frame clones and lacks some. The table has about 220,000 clones, under 75% seen once. The origin of this receptor is a human donor with alopecia areata. This chain uses TRBV4-3 with TRBJ1-2; TRBD1 agrees at 8 bases. The material was CD4+ T cells sorted from blood, obtained at week 4, from a patient treated with tofacitinib. The CDR3 sequence: CASSQGQGRYGYTF. The CDR3 DNA reads TGCGCCAGCAGCCAAGGACAGGGGCGATATGGCTACACCTTC.